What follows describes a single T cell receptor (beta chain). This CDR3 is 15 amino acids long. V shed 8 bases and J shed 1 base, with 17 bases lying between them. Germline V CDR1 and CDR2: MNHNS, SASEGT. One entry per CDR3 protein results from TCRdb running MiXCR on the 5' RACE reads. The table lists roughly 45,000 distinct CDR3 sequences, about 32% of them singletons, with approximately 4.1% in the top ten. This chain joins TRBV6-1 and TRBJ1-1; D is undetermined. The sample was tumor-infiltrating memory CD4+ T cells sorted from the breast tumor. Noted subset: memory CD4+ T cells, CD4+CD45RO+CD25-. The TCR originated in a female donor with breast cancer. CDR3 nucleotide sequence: TGTGCCAGCGCGTTGAGGGTGGCGGGGAACACTGAAGCTTTCTTT. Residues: CASALRVAGNTEAFF.